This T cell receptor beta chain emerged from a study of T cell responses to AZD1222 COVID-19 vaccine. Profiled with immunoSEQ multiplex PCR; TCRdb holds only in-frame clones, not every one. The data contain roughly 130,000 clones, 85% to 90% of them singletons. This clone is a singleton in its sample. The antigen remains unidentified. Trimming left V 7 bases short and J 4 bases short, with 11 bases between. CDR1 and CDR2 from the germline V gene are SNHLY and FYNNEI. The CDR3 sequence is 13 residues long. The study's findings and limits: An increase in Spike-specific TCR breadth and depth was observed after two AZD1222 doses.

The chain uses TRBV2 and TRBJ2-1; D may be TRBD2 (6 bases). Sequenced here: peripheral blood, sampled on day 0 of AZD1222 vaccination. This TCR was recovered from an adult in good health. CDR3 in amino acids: CASKTEGYNEQFF. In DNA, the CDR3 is TGTGCCAGCAAGACGGAGGGGTACAATGAGCAGTTCTTC. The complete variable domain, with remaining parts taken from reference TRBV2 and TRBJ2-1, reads EPEVTQTPSHQVTQMGQEVILRCVPISNHLYFYWYRQILGQKVEFLVSFYNNEISEKSEIFDDQFSVERPDGSNFTLKIRSTKLEDSAMYFCASKTEGYNEQFFGPGTRLTVL.